Given below is one T cell receptor beta chain in context. This clone has just one count. It lacks a known antigen. No base quality information exists; no much larger clone differs at one position. Taken from the germline V gene, the CDR1 and CDR2 loops are MNHEY and SVGAGI. The CDR3, cysteine through phenylalanine, is 13 amino acids long. Only CDR3 DNA is held: 39 bases, read in frame from base 1. V is cut by 1 base and J by 8 bases, and the space between the germline ends is 11 bases. The sample originates from a study of blood T cell repertoires in COVID-19 (TCRdb year 2020). Study-level background: Collaborator samples came from the United States, Italy and Spain and covered acute and convalescent phases of COVID-19. The prospective study material was composed of cDNA or gDNA derived from T cells, B-cell-depleted T cells, or PBMCs. The dataset comprised deeply sampled blood TCRbeta repertoires from subjects exposed to, actively infected with, or recovered from COVID-19. A freely available public database, intended as a resource for researchers studying the immune response to SARS-CoV-2, is where the repertoires were released. The samples were drawn from the first 160 participants of the ongoing ImmuneRACE study and from 950 to 1,500 subjects provided by 6 global collaborators. The sample metadata nearly always contained a de-identified subject ID, COVID-19 status, age in years and sex. Where available, HLA class I and class II types were taken from metadata supplied by the sample provider and were not determined by assay-based typing. Paper-wide results and their limitations: The amount of clinical and demographic metadata varied by source and participant and was provided uncurated.

Whole blood was collected in K2EDTA tubes by collaborating institutions according to the institutions' own protocols. Collaborator samples were shipped for TCRbeta analysis as frozen whole blood, isolated PBMCs, or DNA extracted from either sample type. The immunoSEQ Assay, a bias-controlled multiplex PCR, was used to amplify TCRbeta CDR3 regions from genomic DNA. The paper's processing steps were these. The number of nucleated cells in each sample was estimated from the amplification of reference gene primers within the assay. To quantify the absolute abundance of each unique TCRbeta CDR3 rearrangement, sequence reads were collapsed and filtered. For each sample, productive Simpson clonality was calculated as the square root of Simpson's diversity index over productive rearrangements. Imported from immuneACCESS, the table was reduced by TCRdb to in-frame sequences with V and J called. These copies leave out some clones; in studies compared against another copy, an unresolved V gene accounts for under half, and the cause of the remainder is not known. The V and J calls and clone size were taken over from that table, and D and trimming were inferred from the DNA. The sample table holds under 95,000 clones, of which approximately 88% were seen once. The ten largest make up roughly 6.8% of the sample.

Sequencing input: peripheral blood. The clonotype originates from a woman between 50 and 59 years old with acute or convalescent COVID-19. The rearranged chain carries TRBV6-5 and TRBJ1-2, with a weak D call of TRBD1 (6 bases match). The DNA sequence follows: TGTGCCAGCAGTTACTTACAGGGACGCGGCTACACCTTC. This codes for CASSYLQGRGYTF.